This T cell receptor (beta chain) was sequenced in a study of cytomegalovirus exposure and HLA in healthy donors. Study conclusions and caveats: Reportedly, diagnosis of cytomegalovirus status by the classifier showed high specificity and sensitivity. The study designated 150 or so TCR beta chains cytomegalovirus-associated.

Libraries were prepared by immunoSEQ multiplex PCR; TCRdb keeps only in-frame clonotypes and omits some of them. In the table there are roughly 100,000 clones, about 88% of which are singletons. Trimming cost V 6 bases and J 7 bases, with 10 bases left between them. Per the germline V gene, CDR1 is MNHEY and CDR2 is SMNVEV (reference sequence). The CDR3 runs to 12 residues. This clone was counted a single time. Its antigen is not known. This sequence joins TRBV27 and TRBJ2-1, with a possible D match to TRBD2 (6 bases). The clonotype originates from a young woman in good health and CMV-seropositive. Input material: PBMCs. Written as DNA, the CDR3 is TGTGCCAGCAGACTAGCAGGGAATGAGCAGTTCTTC. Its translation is CASRLAGNEQFF.